This T cell receptor (beta chain) derives from a study of neurological immune-mediated disorders. Study results and caveats: None of the CDR3 amino acid sequences of expanded clones recurred across subjects, suggesting private repertoires in all groups.

Described time point: longitudinal time-point 3. The team produced cDNA through 5'RACE using 10-nucleotide random UMIs. Sequencing runs each yielded over 180 million TCR-beta sequences from 15-18 subjects. MiXCR was run by TCRdb on the 5' RACE reads, yielding one entry per CDR3 protein. The sample shows 84,000 or so distinct CDR3 sequences, around 4.7% of them seen only once. This clonotype was seen at least ten times. Its antigen is as yet unknown. This CDR3 contains 15 residues. Trimming shortened V by 6 bases and J by 3 bases, and 14 bases separated the two germline ends. V usage is TRBV12-3 or TRBV12-4 and J usage is TRBJ2-2; D may be TRBD1 (6 bases). The receptor comes from a woman in her sixties or seventies with multiple sclerosis. Sequences were obtained from PBMCs. The CDR3 sequence: CASRGGRLDTGELFF. The CDR3 DNA follows: TGTGCCAGCAGAGGGGGACGGCTTGACACCGGGGAGCTGTTTTTT.